A selection of T cell receptor beta chains follows, all from one sample in a study of response to subunit inactivated influenza vaccine. TCRdb recomputed calls from the RT-PCR reads with MiXCR, one row per CDR3 protein. The profile covers just under 550,000 distinct CDR3 sequences, with approximately 20% appearing a single time and 2.8% taken by the ten largest. The same specimen was also included in a second study, on T cells expressing NK-cell markers.

The source was CD4+ T cells sorted from PBMCs, collected less than 13 days after vaccination. The receptors derive from a middle-aged man who received an inactivated influenza vaccine. The CDR3 runs from the conserved cysteine through the conserved F or W. A D gene is named only where the DNA matches it firmly. A row's size may be missing; if present it is once, few, many or a size class.

J gene: TRBJ1-1
D gene: TRBD1
V gene: TRBV5-1
clone size: .
CDR3 protein: CASSLGGTDLNTEAFF
CDR3 DNA: TGCGCCAGCAGCTTGGGGGGGACAGATTTGAACACTGAAGCTTTCTTT

J gene: TRBJ2-7
D gene: .
V gene: TRBV20-1
clone size: .
CDR3 protein: CSAPPEGLYYEQYF
CDR3 DNA: TGCAGTGCCCCCCCCGAAGGACTCTACTACGAGCAGTACTTC

J gene: TRBJ1-5
D gene: .
V gene: TRBV20-1
clone size: .
CDR3 protein: CSARDPLTGPLNQPQHF
CDR3 DNA: TGCAGTGCTAGAGACCCGCTAACAGGGCCACTCAATCAGCCCCAGCATTTT

J gene: TRBJ2-1
D gene: .
V gene: TRBV20-1
clone size: .
CDR3 protein: CSARATSTYNEQFF
CDR3 DNA: TGCAGTGCTAGAGCGACTAGTACCTACAATGAGCAGTTCTTC

J gene: TRBJ1-5
D gene: .
V gene: TRBV20-1
clone size: .
CDR3 protein: CSASQGSSNQPQHF
CDR3 DNA: TGCAGTGCGTCACAGGGATCTAGCAATCAGCCCCAGCATTTT

J gene: TRBJ2-5
D gene: .
V gene: TRBV11-3
clone size: few
CDR3 protein: CASSLTGMGETQYF
CDR3 DNA: TGTGCCAGCAGCTTAACGGGGATGGGGGAGACCCAGTACTTC

J gene: TRBJ1-2
D gene: TRBD1
V gene: TRBV12-3/TRBV12-4
clone size: few
CDR3 protein: CASSPANRGSHYGYTF
CDR3 DNA: TGTGCCAGCAGTCCCGCGAACAGGGGGAGTCACTATGGCTACACCTTC

J gene: TRBJ2-7
D gene: .
V gene: TRBV20-1
clone size: .
CDR3 protein: CSALTPGAYEQYF
CDR3 DNA: TGCAGTGCCCTTACCCCGGGAGCCTACGAGCAGTACTTC

J gene: TRBJ2-3
D gene: TRBD2
V gene: TRBV12-3/TRBV12-4
clone size: .
CDR3 protein: CASRSGVAGYPDTQYF
CDR3 DNA: TGTGCCAGCAGGTCCGGGGTAGCGGGATACCCAGATACGCAGTATTTT

J gene: TRBJ2-1
D gene: .
V gene: TRBV11-2
clone size: many
CDR3 protein: CASSLNRDEQFF
CDR3 DNA: TGTGCCAGCAGTCTTAACAGGGATGAGCAGTTCTTC

J gene: TRBJ2-1
D gene: .
V gene: TRBV5-1
clone size: .
CDR3 protein: CASSPASTSNEQFF
CDR3 DNA: TGCGCCAGCAGCCCTGCTTCCACTTCCAATGAGCAGTTCTTC

J gene: TRBJ1-1
D gene: .
V gene: TRBV9
clone size: .
CDR3 protein: CASSGGGRGTEAFF
CDR3 DNA: TGTGCCAGCAGCGGGGGGGGCAGGGGCACTGAAGCTTTCTTT

J gene: TRBJ2-7
D gene: .
V gene: TRBV29-1
clone size: .
CDR3 protein: CSVGWGGIYEQYF
CDR3 DNA: TGCAGCGTTGGTTGGGGTGGTATCTACGAGCAGTACTTC

J gene: TRBJ2-5
D gene: .
V gene: TRBV18
clone size: .
CDR3 protein: CASSPRSGHQETQYF
CDR3 DNA: TGTGCCAGCTCACCCAGGTCGGGACACCAAGAGACCCAGTACTTC

J gene: TRBJ1-6
D gene: .
V gene: TRBV20-1
clone size: few
CDR3 protein: CSARDTRGDSPLHF
CDR3 DNA: TGCAGTGCTAGAGATACCCGGGGAGATTCACCCCTCCACTTT

J gene: TRBJ2-3
D gene: .
V gene: TRBV20-1
clone size: many
CDR3 protein: CSAEESNTDTQYF
CDR3 DNA: TGCAGTGCCGAGGAGAGCAACACAGATACGCAGTATTTT

J gene: TRBJ2-1
D gene: .
V gene: TRBV7-7
clone size: .
CDR3 protein: CASSYGQYNEQFF
CDR3 DNA: TGTGCCAGCAGCTACGGACAGTACAATGAGCAGTTCTTC

J gene: TRBJ2-5
D gene: .
V gene: TRBV24-1
clone size: few
CDR3 protein: CATSDAPGGRQETQYF
CDR3 DNA: TGTGCCACCAGTGATGCCCCCGGCGGGCGTCAAGAGACCCAGTACTTC

J gene: TRBJ2-7
D gene: .
V gene: TRBV7-9
clone size: .
CDR3 protein: CASSLAGSSSYEQYF
CDR3 DNA: TGTGCCAGCAGCTTAGCGGGGAGCAGCTCCTACGAGCAGTACTTC

J gene: TRBJ2-5
D gene: TRBD2
V gene: TRBV2
clone size: .
CDR3 protein: CASSWTSGTRETQYF
CDR3 DNA: TGTGCCAGCAGCTGGACTAGCGGGACGAGGGAGACCCAGTACTTC

J gene: TRBJ1-1
D gene: .
V gene: TRBV7-9
clone size: .
CDR3 protein: CASSWNGNTEAFF
CDR3 DNA: TGTGCCAGCAGCTGGAACGGGAACACTGAAGCTTTCTTT

J gene: TRBJ2-7
D gene: TRBD2
V gene: TRBV28
clone size: few
CDR3 protein: CASLGLATYEQYF
CDR3 DNA: TGTGCCAGCTTGGGACTAGCAACCTACGAGCAGTACTTC

J gene: TRBJ2-7
D gene: .
V gene: TRBV6-2/TRBV6-3
clone size: .
CDR3 protein: CASSYADSAIAYEQYF
CDR3 DNA: TGTGCCAGCAGTTACGCAGACAGTGCCATAGCCTACGAGCAGTACTTC

J gene: TRBJ1-1
D gene: .
V gene: TRBV6-1
clone size: once
CDR3 protein: CASSEKGLSTEAFF
CDR3 DNA: TGTGCCAGCAGTGAAAAGGGTTTGAGCACTGAAGCTTTCTTT

J gene: TRBJ2-5
D gene: TRBD2
V gene: TRBV7-2
clone size: .
CDR3 protein: CASSVAGVKETQYF
CDR3 DNA: TGTGCCAGCAGCGTAGCGGGGGTGAAAGAGACCCAGTACTTC

J gene: TRBJ2-7
D gene: TRBD1
V gene: TRBV29-1
clone size: few
CDR3 protein: CSVEDPTGTVYEQYF
CDR3 DNA: TGCAGCGTTGAAGACCCTACCGGGACAGTCTACGAGCAGTACTTC

J gene: TRBJ2-7
D gene: .
V gene: TRBV20-1
clone size: few
CDR3 protein: CSAEAGYSSYEQYF
CDR3 DNA: TGCAGTGCCGAAGCAGGGTATTCCTCCTACGAGCAGTACTTC

J gene: TRBJ2-3
D gene: .
V gene: TRBV14
clone size: .
CDR3 protein: CASSQQGSYTDTQYF
CDR3 DNA: TGTGCCAGCAGCCAACAGGGCAGCTATACAGATACGCAGTATTTT

J gene: TRBJ2-7
D gene: .
V gene: TRBV9
clone size: few
CDR3 protein: CASSEGGQLSYEQYF
CDR3 DNA: TGTGCCAGCAGCGAAGGGGGACAACTCTCCTACGAGCAGTACTTC

J gene: TRBJ2-5
D gene: .
V gene: TRBV29-1
clone size: few
CDR3 protein: CSGGGGGSGETQYF
CDR3 DNA: TGCAGCGGCGGCGGAGGGGGTTCAGGGGAGACCCAGTACTTC

J gene: TRBJ2-3
D gene: .
V gene: TRBV5-1
clone size: few
CDR3 protein: CASSLEGHPSTDTQYF
CDR3 DNA: TGCGCCAGCAGCTTGGAGGGACACCCTAGCACAGATACGCAGTATTTT

J gene: TRBJ1-5
D gene: TRBD1
V gene: TRBV20-1
clone size: .
CDR3 protein: CSAYRQGGGNQPQHF
CDR3 DNA: TGCAGTGCGTACAGACAGGGAGGGGGCAATCAGCCCCAGCATTTT

J gene: TRBJ1-2
D gene: .
V gene: TRBV2
clone size: .
CDR3 protein: CASSGDSLGAYGYTF
CDR3 DNA: TGTGCCAGCAGTGGCGACAGCCTAGGGGCCTATGGCTACACCTTC

J gene: TRBJ1-2
D gene: TRBD1
V gene: TRBV5-1
clone size: few
CDR3 protein: CASRVTGAYGYTF
CDR3 DNA: TGCGCCAGCAGGGTTACAGGGGCCTATGGCTACACCTTC

J gene: TRBJ2-5
D gene: TRBD2
V gene: TRBV20-1
clone size: few
CDR3 protein: CSGQRASGGAWETQYF
CDR3 DNA: TGCAGTGGCCAGCGGGCTAGCGGGGGCGCGTGGGAGACCCAGTACTTC

J gene: TRBJ2-3
D gene: .
V gene: TRBV25-1
clone size: .
CDR3 protein: CASSAGPRGDTQYF
CDR3 DNA: TGTGCCAGCAGTGCCGGCCCCCGAGGGGATACGCAGTATTTT

J gene: TRBJ2-2
D gene: .
V gene: TRBV6-2/TRBV6-3
clone size: .
CDR3 protein: CASSSNSNTGELFF
CDR3 DNA: TGTGCCAGCAGTTCGAACAGTAACACCGGGGAGCTGTTTTTT

J gene: TRBJ1-5
D gene: .
V gene: TRBV20-1
clone size: .
CDR3 protein: CSARQDSSNQPQHF
CDR3 DNA: TGCAGTGCTAGACAGGACTCGAGCAATCAGCCCCAGCATTTT

J gene: TRBJ2-3
D gene: .
V gene: TRBV12-3/TRBV12-4
clone size: .
CDR3 protein: CASSLRKWRGYTDTQYF
CDR3 DNA: TGTGCCAGCAGTTTAAGAAAGTGGAGGGGATACACAGATACGCAGTATTTT

J gene: TRBJ1-3
D gene: .
V gene: TRBV11-2
clone size: .
CDR3 protein: CASSGAFSGNTIYF
CDR3 DNA: TGTGCCAGCAGTGGGGCTTTTTCTGGAAACACCATATATTTT

J gene: TRBJ2-3
D gene: .
V gene: TRBV4-3
clone size: few
CDR3 protein: CASSQRTGADTQYF
CDR3 DNA: TGCGCCAGCAGCCAGAGGACGGGGGCCGATACGCAGTATTTT

J gene: TRBJ2-5
D gene: .
V gene: TRBV29-1
clone size: few
CDR3 protein: CSVDPNQETQYF
CDR3 DNA: TGCAGCGTCGACCCGAACCAAGAGACCCAGTACTTC

J gene: TRBJ1-1
D gene: .
V gene: TRBV5-1
clone size: .
CDR3 protein: CASSLGGLGQDTEAFF
CDR3 DNA: TGCGCCAGCAGCTTGGGAGGATTAGGCCAGGATACTGAAGCTTTCTTT

J gene: TRBJ2-2
D gene: TRBD1
V gene: TRBV20-1
clone size: few
CDR3 protein: CSARDTGQANTGELFF
CDR3 DNA: TGCAGTGCTAGAGATACCGGACAGGCGAACACCGGGGAGCTGTTTTTT

J gene: TRBJ2-3
D gene: .
V gene: TRBV7-2
clone size: few
CDR3 protein: CASGVWDTQYF
CDR3 DNA: TGTGCCAGCGGGGTGTGGGATACGCAGTATTTT

J gene: TRBJ2-3
D gene: TRBD2
V gene: TRBV12-3/TRBV12-4
clone size: .
CDR3 protein: CASSFQRGGRGTQYF
CDR3 DNA: TGTGCCAGCAGTTTTCAGCGGGGGGGGCGCGGAACGCAGTATTTT

J gene: TRBJ1-2
D gene: .
V gene: TRBV6-1
clone size: .
CDR3 protein: CASSENPGRQIYGYTF
CDR3 DNA: TGTGCCAGCAGTGAAAATCCCGGGCGACAGATCTATGGCTACACCTTC

J gene: TRBJ2-7
D gene: TRBD2
V gene: TRBV23-1
clone size: .
CDR3 protein: CASPAWEGRNEQYF
CDR3 DNA: TGCGCCAGCCCCGCGTGGGAGGGCCGAAACGAGCAGTACTTC

J gene: TRBJ2-2
D gene: TRBD2
V gene: TRBV5-5
clone size: few
CDR3 protein: CASSIQRGNTGELFF
CDR3 DNA: TGTGCCAGCAGCATACAGCGGGGGAACACCGGGGAGCTGTTTTTT

J gene: TRBJ2-1
D gene: TRBD1
V gene: TRBV27
clone size: .
CDR3 protein: CASKGTDLYNEQFF
CDR3 DNA: TGTGCCAGCAAGGGGACAGACCTTTACAATGAGCAGTTCTTC

J gene: TRBJ2-3
D gene: TRBD2
V gene: TRBV20-1
clone size: few
CDR3 protein: CSAQAGGPSDTQYF
CDR3 DNA: TGCAGTGCTCAAGCGGGAGGGCCCTCAGATACGCAGTATTTT

J gene: TRBJ1-6
D gene: TRBD1
V gene: TRBV4-1
clone size: few
CDR3 protein: CASSQAPQGGMNSPLHF
CDR3 DNA: TGCGCCAGCAGCCAAGCCCCGCAGGGGGGTATGAATTCACCCCTCCACTTT

J gene: TRBJ1-2
D gene: .
V gene: TRBV29-1
clone size: .
CDR3 protein: CSVGSQGGLYGYTF
CDR3 DNA: TGCAGCGTCGGATCGCAGGGAGGACTCTATGGCTACACCTTC

J gene: TRBJ2-7
D gene: TRBD2
V gene: TRBV5-1
clone size: few
CDR3 protein: CASSGGTSGRKYEQYF
CDR3 DNA: TGCGCCAGCAGCGGGGGGACTAGCGGGAGGAAATACGAGCAGTACTTC

J gene: TRBJ1-4
D gene: .
V gene: TRBV4-3
clone size: many
CDR3 protein: CASSHDADSWNEKLFF
CDR3 DNA: TGCGCCAGCAGCCACGACGCGGACAGCTGGAATGAAAAACTGTTTTTT

J gene: TRBJ2-7
D gene: .
V gene: TRBV6-6
clone size: few
CDR3 protein: CASSYSLAEQYF
CDR3 DNA: TGTGCCAGCAGTTACTCCTTGGCAGAGCAGTACTTC

J gene: TRBJ1-4
D gene: .
V gene: TRBV6-6
clone size: few
CDR3 protein: CASARDHNEKLFF
CDR3 DNA: TGTGCCAGCGCCAGGGACCATAATGAAAAACTGTTTTTT

J gene: TRBJ2-3
D gene: TRBD1
V gene: TRBV20-1
clone size: few
CDR3 protein: CSPQGAFTDTQYF
CDR3 DNA: TGCAGTCCACAGGGGGCGTTTACAGATACGCAGTATTTT

J gene: TRBJ2-4
D gene: .
V gene: TRBV12-3/TRBV12-4
clone size: many
CDR3 protein: CASSPRQTGKGIQYF
CDR3 DNA: TGTGCCAGCAGTCCCAGACAAACAGGGAAAGGCATTCAGTACTTC

J gene: TRBJ1-1
D gene: TRBD1
V gene: TRBV6-1
clone size: .
CDR3 protein: CASSEIGGDAEAFF
CDR3 DNA: TGTGCCAGCAGTGAGATAGGGGGCGACGCTGAAGCTTTCTTT